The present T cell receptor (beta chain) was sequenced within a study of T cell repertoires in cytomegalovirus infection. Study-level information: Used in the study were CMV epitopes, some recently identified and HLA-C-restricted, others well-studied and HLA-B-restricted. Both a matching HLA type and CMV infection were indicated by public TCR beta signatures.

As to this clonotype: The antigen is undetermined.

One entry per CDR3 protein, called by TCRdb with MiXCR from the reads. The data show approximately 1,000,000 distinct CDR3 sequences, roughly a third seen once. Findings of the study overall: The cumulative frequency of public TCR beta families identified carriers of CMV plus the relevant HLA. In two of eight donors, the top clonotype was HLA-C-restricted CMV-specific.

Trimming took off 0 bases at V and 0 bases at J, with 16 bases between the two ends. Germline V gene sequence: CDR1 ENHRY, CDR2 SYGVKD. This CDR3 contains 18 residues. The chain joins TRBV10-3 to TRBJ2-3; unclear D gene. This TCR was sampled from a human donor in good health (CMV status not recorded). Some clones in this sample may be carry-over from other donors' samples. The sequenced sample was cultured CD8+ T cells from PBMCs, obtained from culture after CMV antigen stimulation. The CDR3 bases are TGTGCCATCAGTGAGTCGATTTTAAGAGGCAGTAGCACAGATACGCAGTATTTT. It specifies CAISESILRGSSTDTQYF.